Below, 18 T cell receptor beta chains from the same sample are listed, as sequenced in a study of cytomegalovirus exposure and HLA in healthy donors. The PCR had 60 Vbeta and 13 Jbeta primers. This table comes from immunoSEQ multiplex PCR, and its TCRdb copy is limited to in-frame clones, with some not included. This sample yields around 200,000 clones, of which around 84% are seen a single time; about 2.6% belongs to the top ten. Input material: PBMCs. The receptors were gathered from a woman in her fifties or sixties in good health and CMV-seropositive.

This rearrangement joins TRBV7-9 to TRBJ1-3; no clear D. This CDR3 has 13 amino acids. V dropped 5 bases and J dropped 4 bases, with 9 bases sitting between them. CDR1 and CDR2 from the germline V gene are SEHNR and FQNEAQ (reference sequence). The CDR3 is CASSRAGGNTIYF. The CDR3 bases are TGTGCCAGCAGCAGAGCGGGAGGAAACACCATATATTTT. Filled out from reference TRBV7-9 and TRBJ1-3, the complete variable domain reads DTGVSQNPRHKITKRGQNVTFRCDPISEHNRLYWYRQTLGQGPEFLTYFQNEAQLEKSRLLSDRFSAERPKGSFSTLEIQRTEQGDSAMYLCASSRAGGNTIYFGEGSWLTVV.

This clone has just a few counts. V gene TRBV5-8 combines with J gene TRBJ2-7, with 12 bases aligning to TRBD2. The CDR3 sequence is 17 residues long. The junction had 12 bases not matched to a gene; V was cut back by 2 bases and J by 6 bases. Per the germline V gene, CDR1 is SGHTS and CDR2 is YDEGEE. The CDR3 spells CASSFASGGDYMGEQYF. The CDR3 DNA reads as TGTGCCAGCAGCTTCGCTAGCGGGGGGGATTATATGGGCGAGCAGTACTTC.

The chain carries TRBV4-1 and TRBJ2-5; D may be TRBD2 (5 bases). V was shortened by 1 base and J by 5 bases, with 14 bases between the two germline ends. The CDR3 has 15 residues. Germline lookup yields CDR1 MGHRA and CDR2 YSYEKL. The CDR3 loop reads CASSQGSEGLETQYF. The CDR3 DNA reads as TGCGCCAGCAGCCAAGGGTCCGAGGGCCTGGAGACCCAGTACTTC.

The V call is TRBV25-1, the J call TRBJ1-3; no definite D call. Germline CDR1 is MGHDK and CDR2 is SYGVNS. Trimming took off 4 bases at V and 1 base at J, with 5 bases between the two ends. This CDR3 contains 13 residues. CDR3 nucleotide sequence: TGTGCCAGCAGTGTCCCGTCTGGAAACACCATATATTTT. This translates into CASSVPSGNTIYF.

A remark on this clone: This CDR3 is also generated by other DNA sequences in the sample. The V call is TRBV4-1, the J call TRBJ1-6; 9 bases map to TRBD1. Looked up from germline, CDR1 is MGHRA and CDR2 is YSYEKL. This CDR3 has 15 residues. V shed 3 bases and J 6 bases; nucleotides not matched to a gene: 3. In DNA form, the CDR3 reads TGCGCCAGCAGCCACCCGGGACAGGGTAATTCACCCCTCCACTTT. It specifies CASSHPGQGNSPLHF.

The chain links TRBV9 to TRBJ1-5; possibly TRBD1 for D (5 bases). Germline V gene sequence: CDR1 SGDLS, CDR2 YYNGEE. The CDR3 runs 14 residues. The V end was cut by 0 bases, the J end by 2 bases, with 6 bases between. CDR3 bases: TGTGCCAGCAGCGTAGGGGGCGGCAATCAGCCCCAGCATTTT. Protein product: CASSVGGGNQPQHF.

This clone was picked up one time. This rearrangement joins TRBV5-1 to TRBJ2-2; 7 nucleotides line up with TRBD2. After removal of 5 bases from V and 7 bases from J, the junction contained 11 bases not matched to a gene. This CDR3 spans 15 amino acids. The V gene's germline CDR1 is SGHRS and CDR2 YFSETQ. CDR3 in amino acids: CASRPSTSFVGELFF. The CDR3 region has the DNA TGCGCCAGCAGACCCTCGACTAGCTTCGTCGGGGAGCTGTTTTTT.

This clone turned up a few times. This CDR3 is also generated by other DNA sequences in the sample. This chain joins TRBV6-1 and TRBJ1-5; 10 bases align to TRBD1. Per the germline V gene, CDR1 is MNHNS and CDR2 is SASEGT. Trimming cost V 6 bases and J 6 bases; bases outside gene matches: 5. The CDR3 consists of 14 residues. The CDR3 DNA reads as TGTGCCAGCAGGGGGACAGGGGACGCTCAGCCCCAGCATTTT. It encodes CASRGTGDAQPQHF.

This chain links TRBV27 with TRBJ1-5, with a tentative D call TRBD1 (5 bases). Per the germline V gene, CDR1 is MNHEY and CDR2 is SMNVEV (reference sequence). The ends were cut back, 6 bases at V and 7 bases at J, with 16 bases in the middle. The CDR3 consists of 14 residues. The CDR3 region is CASSPIGGVQPQHF. As DNA, the CDR3 is TGTGCCAGCAGCCCTATAGGAGGGGTCCAGCCCCAGCATTTT.

This chain uses TRBV7-3 with TRBJ1-3; D is uncertain. Germline assignment: CDR1 SGHTA and CDR2 FQGTGA. This CDR3 spans 11 amino acids. Trimming stripped 6 bases from V and 10 bases from J, with 10 bases between. CDR3 nucleotide sequence: TGTGCCAGCAGTCCTTCCGAGACCATATATTTT. Residues: CASSPSETIYF.

The V and J genes are TRBV10-1 and TRBJ1-1, with a possible D match to TRBD1 (6 bases). Trimming took off 8 bases at V and 3 bases at J, with 16 bases between the two ends. Germline loops: CDR1 WNHNN, CDR2 SYGVQD (reference sequence). The CDR3 has 14 residues. The CDR3 DNA is TGCGCCAGCCGGGCTGGGAACAGGGACACTGAAGCTTTCTTT. Translation: CASRAGNRDTEAFF.

This rearrangement joins TRBV6-6 to TRBJ1-2, with TRBD1 matching over 10 bases. From germline, CDR1 is MNHNY and CDR2 SVGAGI (reference sequence). Trimming cost V 0 bases and J 6 bases; bases outside gene matches: 7. The CDR3 is 16 residues long. Written as DNA, the CDR3 is TGTGCCAGCAGTTACTCGCCGGGACAGGGGAACGATGGCTACACCTTC. It is translated as CASSYSPGQGNDGYTF.

This chain connects TRBV28 to TRBJ1-2; D possibly corresponds to TRBD1 (5 bases). V was shortened by 2 bases and J by 4 bases, with 14 bases between the two germline ends. The CDR3 contains 15 residues. Germline loops: CDR1 MDHEN, CDR2 SYDVKM. In DNA form, the CDR3 reads TGTGCCAGCAGTTTAGGTGATCAGGGTTCCTATGGCTACACCTTC. It translates to CASSLGDQGSYGYTF.

This clone has just one count. The chain joins TRBV5-4 to TRBJ2-2, with D perhaps TRBD1 (6 bases). CDR1 is SGHNT, CDR2 YYREEE, per germline (reference sequence). This CDR3 is 15 amino acids long. Trimming removed 5 bases from V and 0 bases from J, with 11 bases in between. CDR3 residues: CASREAGANTGELFF. In nucleotides, the CDR3 is TGTGCCAGCAGGGAAGCAGGGGCGAACACCGGGGAGCTGTTTTTT.

The chain is built from TRBV19 and TRBJ1-6; no reliable D call. Germline assignment: CDR1 LNHDA and CDR2 SQIVND (reference sequence). The CDR3 has 14 amino acids. Trimming took 6 bases from V and 7 from J, leaving 13 bases between them. The CDR3 nucleotides are TGTGCCAGTAGCGTAGGTCCAGGCAATTCACCCCTCCACTTT. Amino acid sequence: CASSVGPGNSPLHF.

The chain uses TRBV28 and TRBJ2-7, with D tentatively TRBD1 (6 bases). Germline values: CDR1 MDHEN, CDR2 SYDVKM. The CDR3 runs 13 residues. Trimming took 6 bases from V and 3 from J, leaving 12 bases between them. CDR3 bases: TGTGCCAGCAGGAAAGCAGGGGTCTACGAGCAGTACTTC. It yields the protein CASRKAGVYEQYF.

The chain has TRBV27 and TRBJ1-3; the match to TRBD1 covers 8 bases. With 5 bases clipped from V and 3 bases from J, the junction kept 9 bases outside the gene matches. Germline assignment: CDR1 MNHEY and CDR2 SMNVEV (reference sequence). The CDR3 has 16 amino acids. The CDR3 sequence: CASSTWQGASGNTIYF. CDR3 nucleotide sequence: TGTGCCAGCAGTACCTGGCAGGGGGCTAGTGGAAACACCATATATTTT.

V usage is TRBV18 and J usage is TRBJ1-2; 7 bases fit TRBD1. The CDR3 covers 14 residues. CDR1 and CDR2 (germline): KGHSH, LQKENI. V was clipped by 3 bases and J by 2 bases; unmatched bases: 3. This CDR3 reads CASSPQTGNYGYTF. CDR3 in DNA: TGTGCCAGCTCACCCCAGACAGGGAACTATGGCTACACCTTC.